This entry is about one T cell receptor (beta chain). The sample belongs to a study of T-cell memory formation after mild COVID-19. TCRdb called the 5' RACE reads again in MiXCR, with one record for every CDR3 protein. The table shows 550,000 to 700,000 distinct CDR3 sequences, with roughly 17% occurring only once. V gave up 8 bases and J gave up 3 bases, with 17 bases separating them. The CDR3 is made up of 14 amino acids. The sequence came from an adult woman who had mild COVID-19 (a few samples of this study predate the infection). Cell type and time point are not known. The sequenced sample consisted of PBMCs or a T cell subset sorted from them (not recorded which). This chain connects TRBV12-3 or TRBV12-4 to TRBJ2-7; D is undetermined. CDR3 nucleotides: TGTGCCAGCGGCACCACGACGGGCGGCTACGAGCAGTACTTC. It translates to CASGTTTGGYEQYF.